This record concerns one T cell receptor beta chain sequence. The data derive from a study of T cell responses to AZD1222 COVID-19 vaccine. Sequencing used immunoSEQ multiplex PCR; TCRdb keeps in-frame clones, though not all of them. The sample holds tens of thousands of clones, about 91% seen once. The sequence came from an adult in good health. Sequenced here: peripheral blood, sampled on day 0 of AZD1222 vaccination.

The CDR3 DNA sequence: TGTGCCAGCTCACCCGACGTCCCGGGACAGGGCCCAAACACTGAAGCTTTCTTT. Amino acids: CASSPDVPGQGPNTEAFF. The V and J genes are TRBV18 and TRBJ1-1; 9 bases are shared with TRBD1. Germline V gene sequence: CDR1 KGHSH, CDR2 LQKENI. This CDR3 region has 18 residues. The V and J ends lost 3 bases and 2 bases, in that order; junction bases with no gene match: 13. The full variable domain, rest sourced from reference TRBV18 and TRBJ1-1, is NAGVMQNPRHLVRRRGQEARLRCSPMKGHSHVYWYRQLPEEGLKFMVYLQKENIIDESGMPKERFSAEFPKEGPSILRIQQVVRGDSAAYFCASSPDVPGQGPNTEAFFGQGTRLTVV.